This is a list of T cell receptor beta chains from one sample in a study of blood T cell repertoires in COVID-19. The data were produced by immunoSEQ multiplex PCR, yet TCRdb's version contains in-frame clones alone and is incomplete. The data show 180,000 or so clones, 87% seen once. Sequencing input: peripheral blood. The receptors were gathered from a man between 18 and 35 years old with active or convalescent COVID-19. Each CDR3 is given with its conserved first and last residue. D genes are given only for firm matches. Clone size appears in some rows only: once, few, many, or a class for an expanded clone.

D: TRBD1
length: 16
size: -
V: TRBV7-2
J: TRBJ1-6
CDR3: CASSLVGGQLNSPLHF
DNA: TGTGCCAGCAGCTTAGTGGGGGGACAGCTGAATTCACCCCTCCACTTT

D: TRBD1
length: 15
size: -
V: TRBV18
J: TRBJ1-2
CDR3: CASSPNYRGDYGYTF
DNA: TGTGCCAGCTCACCGAATTACAGGGGGGACTATGGCTACACCTTC

D: -
length: 13
size: once
V: TRBV24-1
J: TRBJ1-2
CDR3: CATTHPGAHGYTF
DNA: TGTGCCACCACCCATCCAGGGGCCCATGGCTACACCTTC

D: -
length: 15
size: -
V: TRBV2
J: TRBJ1-4
CDR3: CASSSSGARGEKLFF
DNA: TGTGCCAGCAGTTCGTCAGGGGCTCGGGGTGAAAAACTGTTTTTT

D: TRBD1
length: 13
size: once
V: TRBV5-4
J: TRBJ1-1
CDR3: CASSGQGNTEAFF
DNA: TGTGCCAGCAGCGGACAGGGGAACACTGAAGCTTTCTTT

D: TRBD2
length: 21
size: -
V: TRBV15
J: TRBJ2-3
CDR3: CATSTPQREGGTHFPTDTQYF
DNA: TGTGCCACCAGCACCCCCCAGCGGGAGGGAGGGACCCACTTCCCCACAGATACGCAGTATTTT

D: -
length: 12
size: -
V: TRBV7-2
J: TRBJ1-2
CDR3: CASSLVGGGYTF
DNA: TGTGCCAGCAGCTTAGTCGGGGGTGGCTACACCTTC

D: TRBD2
length: 15
size: -
V: TRBV6-5
J: TRBJ2-5
CDR3: CASSYRGGWLETQYF
DNA: TGTGCCAGCAGTTACCGGGGGGGTTGGTTAGAGACCCAGTACTTC

D: -
length: 12
size: -
V: TRBV9
J: TRBJ1-1
CDR3: CASSRGYTEAFF
DNA: TGTGCCAGCAGCAGGGGGTACACTGAAGCTTTCTTT

D: -
length: 14
size: -
V: TRBV4-2
J: TRBJ1-2
CDR3: CASSPTGGEGGYTF
DNA: TGTGCCAGCAGCCCTACCGGGGGGGAGGGCGGCTACACCTTC

D: -
length: 18
size: few
V: TRBV24-1
J: TRBJ1-6
CDR3: CATSDPKGHVTNNSPLHF
DNA: TGTGCCACCAGTGACCCCAAGGGACACGTAACCAATAATTCACCCCTCCACTTT

D: -
length: 14
size: -
V: TRBV28
J: TRBJ1-1
CDR3: CASSFRGWYTEAFF
DNA: TGTGCCAGCAGTTTCAGGGGTTGGTACACTGAAGCTTTCTTT

D: TRBD1
length: 14
size: -
V: TRBV6-5
J: TRBJ1-2
CDR3: CASSYSAGGYGYTF
DNA: TGTGCCAGCAGTTACTCCGCAGGGGGCTATGGCTACACCTTC

D: TRBD2
length: 16
size: -
V: TRBV2
J: TRBJ2-4
CDR3: CASSSGTSGSGNIQYF
DNA: TGTGCCAGCAGTTCCGGGACTAGCGGGAGTGGCAACATTCAGTACTTC

D: -
length: 16
size: -
V: TRBV27
J: TRBJ2-1
CDR3: CASKNRPGDSYNEQFF
DNA: TGTGCCAGCAAGAATAGACCTGGAGACTCCTACAATGAGCAGTTCTTC

D: -
length: 16
size: -
V: TRBV7-9
J: TRBJ1-1
CDR3: CASSLVQGLVSTEAFF
DNA: TGTGCCAGCAGCTTAGTTCAGGGATTGGTGAGCACTGAAGCTTTCTTT

D: -
length: 16
size: -
V: TRBV5-6
J: TRBJ1-6
CDR3: CASSLSEAGYNSPLHF
DNA: TGTGCCAGCAGCTTATCAGAGGCGGGGTATAATTCACCCCTCCACTTT

D: TRBD2
length: 15
size: -
V: TRBV18
J: TRBJ2-1
CDR3: CASSPVTSAYNEQFF
DNA: TGTGCCAGCTCACCCGTGACTAGCGCTTACAATGAGCAGTTCTTC

D: -
length: 18
size: -
V: TRBV11-3
J: TRBJ2-5
CDR3: CASSLAVWGIGVQETQYF
DNA: TGTGCCAGCAGCTTAGCCGTGTGGGGTATAGGGGTCCAAGAGACCCAGTACTTC

D: -
length: 14
size: few
V: TRBV6-5
J: TRBJ1-1
CDR3: CASSYEGPNTEAFF
DNA: TGTGCCAGCAGTTACGAGGGTCCGAACACTGAAGCTTTCTTT

D: -
length: 13
size: -
V: TRBV7-2
J: TRBJ1-2
CDR3: CASSSTASYGYTF
DNA: TGTGCCAGCAGCTCGACAGCCAGCTATGGCTACACCTTC

D: -
length: 14
size: once
V: TRBV3-1/TRBV3-2
J: TRBJ2-3
CDR3: CASSSGNRGDTQYF
DNA: TGTGCCAGCAGCTCAGGTAACCGGGGAGATACGCAGTATTTT

D: -
length: 15
size: -
V: TRBV5-1
J: TRBJ1-6
CDR3: CASSLMFSDNSPLHF
DNA: TGCGCCAGCAGCTTGATGTTTTCCGATAATTCACCCCTCCACTTT

D: -
length: 17
size: -
V: TRBV4-2
J: TRBJ1-4
CDR3: CASSLQQGQATNEKLFF
DNA: TGTGCCAGCAGCCTACAACAGGGACAAGCAACTAATGAAAAACTGTTTTTT

D: -
length: 14
size: -
V: TRBV6-5
J: TRBJ2-6
CDR3: CASSLTGLANVLTF
DNA: TGTGCCAGCAGCCTTACAGGGCTGGCCAACGTCCTGACTTTC

D: -
length: 14
size: -
V: TRBV19
J: TRBJ1-3
CDR3: CASNEGLWGNTIYF
DNA: TGTGCCAGTAACGAGGGTCTCTGGGGAAACACCATATATTTT

D: TRBD1
length: 17
size: once
V: TRBV10-3
J: TRBJ1-2
CDR3: CAISEFGQGTANYGYTF
DNA: TGTGCCATCAGTGAGTTCGGACAGGGGACCGCTAACTATGGCTACACCTTC

D: -
length: 15
size: -
V: TRBV6-4
J: TRBJ2-1
CDR3: CASSDSPGEYNEQFF
DNA: TGTGCCAGCAGTGACTCCCCCGGTGAATACAATGAGCAGTTCTTC

D: -
length: 15
size: -
V: TRBV19
J: TRBJ1-4
CDR3: CASTAEGLANEKLFF
DNA: TGTGCCAGTACCGCGGAGGGGCTGGCTAATGAAAAACTGTTTTTT

D: -
length: 15
size: -
V: TRBV10-3
J: TRBJ1-2
CDR3: CAISESTGTIYGYTF
DNA: TGTGCCATCAGTGAATCGACAGGTACTATCTATGGCTACACCTTC

D: -
length: 15
size: -
V: TRBV5-4
J: TRBJ1-1
CDR3: CASSLDSREGTEAFF
DNA: TGTGCCAGCAGCTTGGATTCCAGGGAGGGCACTGAAGCTTTCTTT

D: -
length: 12
size: -
V: TRBV2
J: TRBJ2-2
CDR3: CASSFQAGELFF
DNA: TGTGCCAGCAGTTTTCAGGCCGGGGAGCTGTTTTTT

D: -
length: 12
size: -
V: TRBV7-2
J: TRBJ2-7
CDR3: CASSRDSGEQYF
DNA: TGTGCCAGCAGCCGGGACTCCGGCGAGCAGTACTTC

D: TRBD1
length: 14
size: -
V: TRBV28
J: TRBJ2-1
CDR3: CASRGTGGLNEQFF
DNA: TGTGCCAGCAGGGGGACAGGGGGACTCAATGAGCAGTTCTTC

D: -
length: 14
size: -
V: TRBV7-2
J: TRBJ1-2
CDR3: CASSLGGLIYGYTF
DNA: TGTGCCAGCAGCTTAGGGGGGCTGATTTATGGCTACACCTTC

D: TRBD1
length: 15
size: -
V: TRBV5-6
J: TRBJ1-1
CDR3: CASSLPRQGFTEAFF
DNA: TGTGCCAGCAGCTTACCACGACAGGGATTCACTGAAGCTTTCTTT

D: -
length: 12
size: once
V: TRBV11-2
J: TRBJ2-5
CDR3: CASSMTRQTQYF
DNA: TGTGCCAGCAGCATGACTCGACAGACCCAGTACTTC

D: -
length: 17
size: -
V: TRBV6-6
J: TRBJ1-5
CDR3: CASSPLRGAGGNQPQHF
DNA: TGTGCCAGCAGTCCCCTCCGAGGGGCAGGGGGCAATCAGCCCCAGCATTTT

D: TRBD1
length: 14
size: -
V: TRBV2
J: TRBJ2-1
CDR3: CASSAGGNYNEQFF
DNA: TGTGCCAGCAGTGCAGGGGGCAACTACAATGAGCAGTTCTTC

D: -
length: 16
size: -
V: TRBV7-8
J: TRBJ2-6
CDR3: CASSLAHWAGANVLTF
DNA: TGTGCCAGCAGCTTAGCGCACTGGGCGGGGGCCAACGTCCTGACTTTC